The clone carrying this T cell receptor (beta chain) has a count of ten or more. This specimen comes from a study of T cell repertoires in cytomegalovirus infection. One entry per CDR3 protein, called by TCRdb with MiXCR from the reads. The repertoire consists of 150,000 to 200,000 distinct CDR3 sequences, with approximately 15% occurring once and the leading ten covering 27%. This sequence was found in a human donor in good health (CMV status not recorded). Some clones in this sample may be carry-over from other donors' samples. The sequenced sample was PBMCs.

The CDR3 DNA reads as TGTGCCAGCAGTTACCCGGACATCGCCTCCTACGAGCAGTACTTC. Residues: CASSYPDIASYEQYF. V usage is TRBV6-5 and J usage is TRBJ2-7; tentatively, D is TRBD1 (5 bases). CDR1 is MNHEY and CDR2 is SVGAGI in the germline V gene. This CDR3 has 15 residues. Trimming pared 2 bases from V and 0 bases from J, leaving 11 bases between.